A single sample gave rise to the 9 T cell receptor beta chains below, sequenced in a study of shared clonotypes between healthy human individuals. Sequencing was performed with immunoSEQ multiplex PCR; in TCRdb, only in-frame clones are kept and a portion is missing. Altogether under 750,000 clones are present, about two thirds being singletons, with the ten largest covering about 1.8%. The source material was memory CD4+ T cells sorted from blood. Subset in this sample: CD45RA-negative fraction. These receptors all come from a young woman in good health.

A note on this clone: Other nucleotide sequences from this sample produce the same CDR3. V gene TRBV19 combines with J gene TRBJ1-5; D uncertain. Germline assignment: CDR1 LNHDA and CDR2 SQIVND (reference sequence). The V end was cut by 3 bases, the J end by 5 bases, with 8 bases between. This CDR3 contains 13 residues. In nucleotides, the CDR3 is TGTGCCAGTAGTATCGCCAGAGATCAGCCCCAGCATTTT. Encoded protein: CASSIARDQPQHF.

This clone was picked up many times. The chain couples TRBV20-1 to TRBJ1-1; D remains unclear. The CDR3 loop spans 10 amino acids. Germline V gene data show CDR1 as DFQATT and CDR2 as SNEGSKA (reference sequence). CDR3 residues: CRALGTEAFF. Written as DNA, the CDR3 is TGCAGGGCCCTGGGCACTGAAGCTTTCTTT.

V gene TRBV28 combines with J gene TRBJ1-1, with a tentative D call TRBD1 (6 bases). This CDR3 is 14 amino acids long. Germline CDR1 and CDR2: MDHEN and SYDVKM. Trimming shortened V by 5 bases and J by 1 base, and 11 bases separated the two germline ends. CDR3 coding DNA: TGTGCCAGCAGTACAGGGACGTCGAACACTGAAGCTTTCTTT. This translates into CASSTGTSNTEAFF.

CDR3 DNA: TGCGCCAGCAGCGCAACAGATCGTAATGAGCAGTTCTTC. Residues: CASSATDRNEQFF. V is TRBV5-1 and J is TRBJ2-1; D remains ambiguous. The CDR3 totals 13 residues. CDR1 SGHRS and CDR2 YFSETQ come from the germline V gene. Trimming shortened V by 4 bases and J by 7 bases, and 12 bases separated the two germline ends.

The V gene is TRBV11-2, the J gene TRBJ1-5, with 7 positions matching TRBD1. The CDR3 totals 14 residues. Per germline, CDR1 SGHAT and CDR2 FQNNGV. The V gene end was trimmed by 1 base and the J gene end by 4 bases; junction bases not matched to a gene: 1. The CDR3 spells CASSLVQGNQPQHF. CDR3 in DNA: TGTGCCAGCAGCTTAGTACAGGGGAATCAGCCCCAGCATTTT.

This clone appeared once. The chain links TRBV19 to TRBJ2-7; perhaps TRBD1 as D (6 bases). Between the trimmed V and J ends, which lost 5 bases and 1 base, there was a span of 15 bases. The germline V gene has CDR1 LNHDA and CDR2 SQIVND (reference sequence). The CDR3 has 15 amino acids. DNA for the CDR3: TGTGCCAGTAGTCCGAGGGGGTCGACATCCTACGAGCAGTACTTC. Translation gives CASSPRGSTSYEQYF. The full variable domain, its missing parts supplied by reference TRBV19 and TRBJ2-7, is DGGITQSPKYLFRKEGQNVTLSCEQNLNHDAMYWYRQDPGQGLRLIYYSQIVNDFQKGDIAEGYSVSREKKESFPLTVTSAQKNPTAFYLCASSPRGSTSYEQYFGPGTRLTVT.

The rearrangement uses TRBV19 and TRBJ1-2; D gene ambiguous. Germline assignment: CDR1 LNHDA and CDR2 SQIVND (reference sequence). The V gene lost 7 bases and the J gene lost 5 bases, with 17 bases spanning the gap. The CDR3 length is 14 residues. The CDR3: CASMASRTNYGYTF. CDR3 coding DNA: TGTGCCAGTATGGCAAGCCGAACCAATTATGGCTACACCTTC.

The V gene is TRBV5-6, the J gene TRBJ2-5, with D perhaps matching TRBD2 (5 bases). This CDR3 region has 11 residues. V lost 2 bases and J 10 bases, leaving 9 bases between the germline ends. Germline V lookup: CDR1 SGHDT, CDR2 YYEEEE. The CDR3 protein is CASSFFGIQYF. CDR3 nucleotides: TGTGCCAGCAGCTTTTTCGGGATCCAGTACTTC. The full variable domain, completed using reference TRBV5-6 and TRBJ2-5, is DAGVTQSPTHLIKTRGQQVTLRCSPKSGHDTVSWYQQALGQGPQFIFQYYEEEERQRGNFPDRFSGHQFPNYSSELNVNALLLGDSALYLCASSFFGIQYFGPGTRLLVL.

Remarks on this clone: Other DNA variants within this sample encode the same CDR3. The rearrangement uses TRBV5-1 and TRBJ2-5; no clear D gene. V was clipped by 0 bases and J by 1 base, with 7 bases between them. From germline, CDR1 is SGHRS and CDR2 YFSETQ. The CDR3 covers 14 residues. CDR3 region: CASSLGTTQETQYF. Written as DNA, the CDR3 is TGCGCCAGCAGCTTGGGGACCACCCAAGAGACCCAGTACTTC.